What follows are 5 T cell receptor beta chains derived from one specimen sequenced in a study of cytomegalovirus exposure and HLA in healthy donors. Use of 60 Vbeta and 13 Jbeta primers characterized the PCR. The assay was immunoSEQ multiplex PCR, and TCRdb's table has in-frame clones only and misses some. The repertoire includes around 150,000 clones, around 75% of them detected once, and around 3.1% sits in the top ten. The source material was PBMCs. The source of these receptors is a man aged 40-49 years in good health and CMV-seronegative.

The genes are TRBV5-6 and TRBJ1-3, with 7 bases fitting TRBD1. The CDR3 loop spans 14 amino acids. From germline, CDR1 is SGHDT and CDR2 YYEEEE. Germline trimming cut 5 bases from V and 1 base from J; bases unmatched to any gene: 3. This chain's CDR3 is CASSPGQSGNTIYF. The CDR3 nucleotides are TGTGCCAGCAGTCCGGGACAGTCTGGAAACACCATATATTTT.

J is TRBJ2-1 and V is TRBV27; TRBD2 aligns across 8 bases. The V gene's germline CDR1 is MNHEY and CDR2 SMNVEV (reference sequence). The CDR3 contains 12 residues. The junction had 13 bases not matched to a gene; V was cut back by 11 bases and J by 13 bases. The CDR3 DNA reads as TGTGCCTCCCTAGGGCTAGCGGGTTTACAGTTCTTC. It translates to CASLGLAGLQFF.

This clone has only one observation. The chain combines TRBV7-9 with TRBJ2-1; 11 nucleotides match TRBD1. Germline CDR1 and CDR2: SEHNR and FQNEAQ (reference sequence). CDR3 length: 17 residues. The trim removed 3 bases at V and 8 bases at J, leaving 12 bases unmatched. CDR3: CASSFGTGTGGFDEQFF. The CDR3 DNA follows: TGTGCCAGCAGCTTCGGGACCGGGACAGGGGGGTTTGATGAGCAGTTCTTC.

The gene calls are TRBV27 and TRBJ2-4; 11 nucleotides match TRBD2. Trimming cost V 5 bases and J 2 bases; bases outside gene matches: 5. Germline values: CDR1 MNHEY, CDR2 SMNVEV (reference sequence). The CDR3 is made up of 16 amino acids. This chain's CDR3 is CASSPGLADTKNIQYF. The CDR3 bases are TGTGCCAGCAGTCCGGGACTAGCGGACACCAAAAACATTCAGTACTTC.

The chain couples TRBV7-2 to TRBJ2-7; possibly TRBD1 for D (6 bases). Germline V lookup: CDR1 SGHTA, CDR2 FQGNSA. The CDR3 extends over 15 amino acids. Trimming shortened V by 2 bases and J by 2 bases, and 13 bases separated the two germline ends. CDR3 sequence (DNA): TGTGCCAGCAGCTTACAGGGGACCCAGGCCTACGAGCAGTACTTC. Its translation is CASSLQGTQAYEQYF. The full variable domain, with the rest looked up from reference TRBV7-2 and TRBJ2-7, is GAGVSQSPSNKVTEKGKDVELRCDPISGHTALYWYRQSLGQGLEFLIYFQGNSAPDKSGLPSDRFSAERTGGSVSTLTIQRTQQEDSAVYLCASSLQGTQAYEQYFGPGTRLTVT.